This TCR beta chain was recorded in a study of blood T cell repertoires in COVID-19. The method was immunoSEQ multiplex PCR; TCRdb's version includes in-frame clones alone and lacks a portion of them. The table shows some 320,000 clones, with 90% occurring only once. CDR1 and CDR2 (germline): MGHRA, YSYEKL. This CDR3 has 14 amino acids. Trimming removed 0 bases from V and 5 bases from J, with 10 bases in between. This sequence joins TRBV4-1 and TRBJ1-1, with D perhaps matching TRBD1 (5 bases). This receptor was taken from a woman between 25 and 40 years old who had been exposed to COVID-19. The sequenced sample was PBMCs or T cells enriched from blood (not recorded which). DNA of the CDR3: TGCGCCAGCAGCCAAGATGTAGGGGTTACTGAAGCTTTCTTT. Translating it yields CASSQDVGVTEAFF.